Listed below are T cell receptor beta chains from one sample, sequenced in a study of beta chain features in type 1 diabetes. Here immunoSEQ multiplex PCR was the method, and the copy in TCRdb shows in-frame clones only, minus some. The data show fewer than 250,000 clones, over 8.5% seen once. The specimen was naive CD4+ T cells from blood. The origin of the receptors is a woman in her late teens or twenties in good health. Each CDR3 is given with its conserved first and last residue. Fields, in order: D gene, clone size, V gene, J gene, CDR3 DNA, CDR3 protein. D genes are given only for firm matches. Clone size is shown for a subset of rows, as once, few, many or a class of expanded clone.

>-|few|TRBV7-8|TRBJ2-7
TGTGCCAGCAGCTTAGTAGTATGGGGGCCTTCGACACCACCCTACGAGCAGTACTTC
CASSLVVWGPSTPPYEQYF
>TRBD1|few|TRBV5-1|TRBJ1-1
TGCGCCAGCAGCTCACCGGGACAGGGGATTGGAACTGAAGCTTTCTTT
CASSSPGQGIGTEAFF
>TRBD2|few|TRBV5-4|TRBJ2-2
TGTGCCAGCAGAAAGACTAGCGGGAGCACCGGGGAGCTGTTTTTT
CASRKTSGSTGELFF
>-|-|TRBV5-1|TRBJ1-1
TGCGCCAGCAGCCCTGGAGCACAGGGCGCATTTGGGGCTTTCTTT
CASSPGAQGAFGAFF
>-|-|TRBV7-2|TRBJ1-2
TGTGCCAGCAGCATGGGCCTTAACTATGGCTACACCTTC
CASSMGLNYGYTF
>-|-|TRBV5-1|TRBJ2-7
TGCGCCAGCAGCTTGGTCGGGAGTAGCTCCTACGAGCAGTACTTC
CASSLVGSSSYEQYF
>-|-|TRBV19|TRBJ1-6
TGTGCCAGTAGTATTCAGACTTTGGTTTCACCCCTCCACTTT
CASSIQTLVSPLHF
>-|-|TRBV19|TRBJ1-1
TGTGCCAGTAATGCGGGGGCAGCCGTCGAAACCGAAGCTTTCTTT
CASNAGAAVETEAFF
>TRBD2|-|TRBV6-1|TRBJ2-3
TGTGCCAGCACCCGGACTAGCCAAGCCTCACAGTATTTT
CASTRTSQASQYF
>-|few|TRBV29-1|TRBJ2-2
TGCAGCGTGGGTCGGGGTACGAACACCGGGGAGCTGTTTTTT
CSVGRGTNTGELFF
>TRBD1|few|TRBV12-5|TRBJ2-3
TGTGCTAGTGGCCCGGGACAGGGTTTTGATACGCAGTATTTT
CASGPGQGFDTQYF
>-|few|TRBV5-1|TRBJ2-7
TGCGCCAGCAGCTTGGACAGCCGTGACGAGCAGTACTTC
CASSLDSRDEQYF
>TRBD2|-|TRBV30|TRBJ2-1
TGTGCCTGGAGTGCAGGCCTAGCGGGGGTCTGGAATGAGCAGTTCTTC
CAWSAGLAGVWNEQFF
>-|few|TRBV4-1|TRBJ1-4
TGCGCCAGCAGCCAGGGAGGAAAACTGTTTTTT
CASSQGGKLFF
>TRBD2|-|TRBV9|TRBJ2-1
TGTGCCAGCAGCCCCTACAGCGGGAGCGAAGGAAACTACAATGAGCAGTTCTTC
CASSPYSGSEGNYNEQFF
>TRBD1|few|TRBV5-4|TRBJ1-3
TGTGCCAGCAGCCCCGCGACAGGGAGGAACGCTGGAAACACCATATATTTT
CASSPATGRNAGNTIYF
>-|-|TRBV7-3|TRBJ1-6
TGTGCCAGCAGCTTAATGTCGAGCTCCTATAATTCACCCCTCCACTTT
CASSLMSSSYNSPLHF
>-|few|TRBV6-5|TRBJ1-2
TGTGCCAGCAGTCCCATCGGGAGCTATGGCTACACCTTC
CASSPIGSYGYTF
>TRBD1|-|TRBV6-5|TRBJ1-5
TGTGCCAGCAGTAAAGGGACAGTTGGTGAGCCCCAGCATTTT
CASSKGTVGEPQHF
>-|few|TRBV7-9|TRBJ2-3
TGTGCCAGCAGCGTCATTCAAACCGAGAGGATAAGAGATACGCAGTATTTT
CASSVIQTERIRDTQYF
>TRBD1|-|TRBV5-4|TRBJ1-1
TGTGCCAGCAGCTTACCGGGACAGGGGGCCCCTGAAGCTTTCTTT
CASSLPGQGAPEAFF
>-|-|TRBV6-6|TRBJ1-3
TGTGCCAGCAGTTCTCTCGGTGGAAACACCATATATTTT
CASSSLGGNTIYF
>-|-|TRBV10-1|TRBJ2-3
TGCGCCAGCAGTGAGTTCCCTTCTAGCACAGATACGCAGTATTTT
CASSEFPSSTDTQYF
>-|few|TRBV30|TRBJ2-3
TGTGCCTGGAAACTGTGGGCTAGCGTGGATACGCAGTATTTT
CAWKLWASVDTQYF
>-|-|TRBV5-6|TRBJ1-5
TGTGCCAGCAGCTTGAGGGGGGGCCGGCAGCCCCAGCATTTT
CASSLRGGRQPQHF
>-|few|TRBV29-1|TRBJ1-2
TGCAGCGTTGAAGACCCCAGGGTGGAAGGCTACACCTTC
CSVEDPRVEGYTF
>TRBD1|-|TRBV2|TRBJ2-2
TGTGCCAGCACTGGACAGGGAATTCGGGAGCTGTTTTTT
CASTGQGIRELFF
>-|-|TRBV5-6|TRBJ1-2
TGTGCCAGCAGCTGGGATACGGGGGGCTATGGCTACACCTTC
CASSWDTGGYGYTF
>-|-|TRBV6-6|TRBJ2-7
TGTGCCAGCAGTCCACGCACATTCTCCTACGAGCAGTACTTC
CASSPRTFSYEQYF
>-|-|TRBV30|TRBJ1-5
TGTGCCTGGAGAGGGGCGGGCAATCAGCCCCAGCATTTT
CAWRGAGNQPQHF
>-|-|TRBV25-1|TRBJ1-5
TGTGCCAGCAGCGTTCAAGGGGAACAGCCCCAGCATTTT
CASSVQGEQPQHF
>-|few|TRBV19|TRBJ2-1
TGTGCCAGTAGTCCTGGACTCAATGAGCAGTTCTTC
CASSPGLNEQFF
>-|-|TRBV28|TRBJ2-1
TGTGCCAGCAGTGACGGGACACTGTACAATGAGCAGTTCTTC
CASSDGTLYNEQFF
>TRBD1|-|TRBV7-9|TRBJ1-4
TGTGCCAGCAGTCTTAGAGACAGGGCTATTGAAAAACTGTTTTTT
CASSLRDRAIEKLFF
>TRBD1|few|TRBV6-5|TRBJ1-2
TGTGCCATCTTAACAGGGGCGGGTGGCTACACCTTC
CAILTGAGGYTF
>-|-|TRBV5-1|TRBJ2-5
TGCGCCAGCAGCTGGGAGGCGCGGGAGACCCAGTACTTC
CASSWEARETQYF
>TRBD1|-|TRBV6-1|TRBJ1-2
TGTGCCAGCAGCTCGGACAGGGCAATCTATGGCTACACCTTC
CASSSDRAIYGYTF
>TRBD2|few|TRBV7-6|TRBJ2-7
TGTGCCAGCAGCTTGGGGACTACCTACGAGCAGTACTTC
CASSLGTTYEQYF
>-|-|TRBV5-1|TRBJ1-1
TGCGCCAGCAGCTTAACTCCCGTAAGAATTACTCGGGACAAAGGTTTGAGCACTGAAGCTTTCTTT
CASSLTPVRITRDKGLSTEAFF
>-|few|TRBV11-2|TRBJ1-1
TGTGCCAGCAGCTCGGGGAGCACTGAAGCTTTCTTT
CASSSGSTEAFF
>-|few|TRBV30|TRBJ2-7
TGTGCCTCGGGGCAGGGGAGTTACGAGCAGTACTTC
CASGQGSYEQYF
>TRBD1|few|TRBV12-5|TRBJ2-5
TGTGCTAGTGGCCTCCGGACAGGGGGCAGGGAGACCCAGTACTTC
CASGLRTGGRETQYF
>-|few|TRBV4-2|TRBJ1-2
TGTGCCAGCAGCCAACTCTTGGCCCAGAACTATGGCTACACCTTC
CASSQLLAQNYGYTF
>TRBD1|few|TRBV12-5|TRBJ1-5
TGTGCTAGTGGTTTGACGACAGGGTTCAATCAGCCCCAGCATTTT
CASGLTTGFNQPQHF
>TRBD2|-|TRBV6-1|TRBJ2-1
TGTGCCAGCAGTGAAGCGCGCGGGGGATTCGATGAGCAGTTCTTC
CASSEARGGFDEQFF
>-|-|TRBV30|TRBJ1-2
TGTGCCGGGGGGAGGGGAGCTGGCTACACCTTC
CAGGRGAGYTF
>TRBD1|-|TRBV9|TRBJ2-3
TGTGCCAGCAGCCCGAGACAGGGTGCAGATACGCAGTATTTT
CASSPRQGADTQYF
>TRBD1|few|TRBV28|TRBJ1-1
TGTGCCAGCATGTCAGGGGGAATGAACACTGAAGCTTTCTTT
CASMSGGMNTEAFF
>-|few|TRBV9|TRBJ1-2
TGTGCCAGCAGCGTAGGGGCGTGGCAGGCCTATGGCTACACCTTC
CASSVGAWQAYGYTF
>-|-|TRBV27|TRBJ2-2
TGTGCCAGCAGTGTACAGGGAAGAGGCACCGGGGAGCTGTTTTTT
CASSVQGRGTGELFF
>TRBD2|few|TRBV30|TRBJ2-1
TGTGCCTGGAGTGTACTCCGGCTAGCGGGGGATCACATCCCCTCCTACAATGAGCAGTTCTTC
CAWSVLRLAGDHIPSYNEQFF
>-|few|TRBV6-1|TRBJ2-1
TGTGCCAGCAGTGAAGCGGGCCGGATTGACTACAATGAGCAGTTCTTC
CASSEAGRIDYNEQFF
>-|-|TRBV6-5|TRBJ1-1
TGTGCCAGCACAAGACCGGGGAGCGGCACTGAAGCTTTCTTT
CASTRPGSGTEAFF
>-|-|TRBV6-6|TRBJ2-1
TGTGCCAGCACCTACAGGACGGCCCGCAATGAGCAGTTCTTC
CASTYRTARNEQFF
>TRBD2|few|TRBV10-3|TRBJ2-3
TGTGCCACCGGACTAGCGGGTTTCACAGATACGCAGTATTTT
CATGLAGFTDTQYF
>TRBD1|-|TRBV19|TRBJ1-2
TGTGCCAGTAGTTTATCGACAGGGGTTTCGGGAAACTATGGCTACACCTTC
CASSLSTGVSGNYGYTF